What follows is one T cell receptor beta chain and its context. This clone's antigen is unknown. Per-base qualities were not stored, and no clone one base away is much larger. The library was generated by the immunoSEQ multiplex PCR assay. In most patients, genomic DNA was isolated using the Qiagen DNeasy Blood and Tissue Kit and sent frozen to Adaptive Biotechnologies for TCR sequencing. High-throughput TCR-beta CDR3 sequencing of genomic DNA from most patients was performed by Adaptive Biotechnologies. The authors' pipeline ran thus. TCR sequencing data for approximately 19 patients were retrieved from Adaptive's ImmunoSEQ software; three other patients were processed with MiXCR and VDJtools. CD4 versus CD8 sorting errors were corrected by removing sequences found in both subsets at a frequency ratio below 5:1. CDR3 nucleotide sequences shared by donor and recipient were removed because the origin of these sequences could not be assigned. To be classed as alloreactive, a clone needed at least 2-fold expansion over unstimulated cells and a minimum CFSE-low frequency of 0.002% (template counts) or 0.001% (read counts). Clones were considered mappable if detected in sequenced pre-transplant spleen, lymph node, or MLR CFSE-low populations of the donor or recipient. The cumulative frequency of alloreactive clones was calculated as a percentage of all sequences, weighted by copy number. The table comes from immuneACCESS by way of TCRdb, which keeps in-frame sequences with V and J called. Part of the clones is missing from these tables; in studies checked, under half for an unresolved V gene and the rest for unknown reasons. The DNA was the basis for D and trimming; V, J and clone size are from that table. This sample comprises 90,000 to 150,000 clones, approximately 92% of them detected only once. The ten biggest clones cover over 0.1% of the sample.

This record belongs to a study of graft-versus-host responses after intestinal transplantation (dated by TCRdb to about 2021). Background for the entire study: Recipients received multivisceral, liver-intestinal, or isolated intestinal transplants. Anti-thymocyte globulin induction was given to all recipients, followed by maintenance tacrolimus and steroids for 3 to 4 years. Graft-versus-host and host-versus-graft alloreactive T cell clones were tracked in the graft, circulation and bone marrow after intestinal transplantation using bulk TCR-beta CDR3 sequencing. Alloreactive clones were identified by sequencing pre-transplant mixed lymphocyte reaction products and comparing them with unstimulated pre-transplant donor and recipient T cells. Of the 20 to 25 intestinal transplant recipients enrolled in the cohort, one of whom was a retransplant, a few patients without pretransplant specimens were excluded. Donor T cell macrochimerism was defined as a peak of at least 4% donor T cells among recipient peripheral blood mononuclear cells. Samples from a few later patients were sequenced in-house on an Illumina MiSeq with MiXCR processing rather than by the commercial service. Study-wide conclusions, independent of this receptor: GvH clones turned up in recipient bone marrow, with some appearing earlier in ileal mucosa or blood, a pattern consistent with an intestinal mucosal origin. Early after transplant, declines in HvG clones were associated with peak levels of circulating GvH clones. High GvH to HvG T cell clonal ratios were observed in the allografts of patients with donor T cell macrochimerism. The relatively low number and heterogeneity of intestinal transplant patients limited the conclusions.

V loses 4 bases of germline sequence and J loses 0 bases, and the interval between the two ends is 14 bases. The CDR3 measures 16 amino acids from cysteine to phenylalanine. Of the read, only the CDR3 DNA is kept; its 48 bases are in frame from base 1. As encoded in the germline V gene, CDR1 is MNHNS while CDR2 is SASEGT. Reading the label with the study, this specimen's time point is: cells obtained before transplantation from donor or recipient. CD3+CD4+ and CD3+CD8+ populations were FACS-sorted from unstimulated pre-transplant donor and recipient cells taken from spleen or lymph nodes. The starting material was unstimulated CD4+ T cells sorted from spleen or lymph node cells, obtained before intestinal transplant. This receptor was obtained from a human donor who received an intestinal transplant. The rearrangement combines TRBV6-1 with TRBJ2-3; the D match is possibly TRBD1 or TRBD2, with 5 bases aligned in each. At the DNA level, the sequence is TGTGCCAGCAGTGCCTTGGGACCGCTTAGCACAGATACGCAGTATTTT. The translation is CASSALGPLSTDTQYF.